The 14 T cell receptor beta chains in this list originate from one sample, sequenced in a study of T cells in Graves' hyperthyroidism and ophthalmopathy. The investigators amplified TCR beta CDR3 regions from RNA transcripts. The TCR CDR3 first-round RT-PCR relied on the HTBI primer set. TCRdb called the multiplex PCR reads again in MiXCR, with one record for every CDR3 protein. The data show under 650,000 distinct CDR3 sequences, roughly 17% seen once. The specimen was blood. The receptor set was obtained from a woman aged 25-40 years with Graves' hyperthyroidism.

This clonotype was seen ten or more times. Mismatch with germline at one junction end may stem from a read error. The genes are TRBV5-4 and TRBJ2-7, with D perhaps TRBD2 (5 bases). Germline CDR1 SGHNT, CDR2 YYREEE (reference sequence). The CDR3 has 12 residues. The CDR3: CASSLGSGEQYF. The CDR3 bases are TGTGCCAGCAGTTTGGGGAGCGGCGAGCAGTACTTC.

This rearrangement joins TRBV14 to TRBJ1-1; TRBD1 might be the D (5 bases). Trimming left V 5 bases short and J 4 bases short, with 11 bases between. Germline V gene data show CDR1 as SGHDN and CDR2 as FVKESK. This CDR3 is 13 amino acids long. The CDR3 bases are TGTGCCAGCAGCTCAGGGCGGGTCACTGAAGCTTTCTTT. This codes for CASSSGRVTEAFF.

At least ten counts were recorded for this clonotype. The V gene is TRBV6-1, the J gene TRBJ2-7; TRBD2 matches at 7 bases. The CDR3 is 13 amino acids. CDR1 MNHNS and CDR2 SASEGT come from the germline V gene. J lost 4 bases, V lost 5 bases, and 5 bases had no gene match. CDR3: CASSRTSLYEQYF. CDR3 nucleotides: TGTGCCAGCAGTCGGACTAGTCTTTACGAGCAGTACTTC.

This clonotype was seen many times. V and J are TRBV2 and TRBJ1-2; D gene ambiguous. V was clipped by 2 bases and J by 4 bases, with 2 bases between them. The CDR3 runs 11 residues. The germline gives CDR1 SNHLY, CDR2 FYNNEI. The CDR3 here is CASSEFYGYTF. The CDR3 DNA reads TGTGCCAGCAGTGAATTCTATGGCTACACCTTC.

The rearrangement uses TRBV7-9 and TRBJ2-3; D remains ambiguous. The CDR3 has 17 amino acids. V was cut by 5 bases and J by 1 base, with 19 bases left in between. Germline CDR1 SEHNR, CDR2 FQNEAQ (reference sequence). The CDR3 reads CASSQDYRVWGTDTQYF. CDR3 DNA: TGTGCCAGCAGCCAAGATTATCGGGTTTGGGGCACAGATACGCAGTATTTT.

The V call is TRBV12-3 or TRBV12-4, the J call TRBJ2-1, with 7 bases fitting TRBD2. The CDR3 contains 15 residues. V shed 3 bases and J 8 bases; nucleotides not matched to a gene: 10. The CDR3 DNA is TGTGCCAGCAGTTTCCGGGTGAGGGAGGGCCATGAGCAGTTCTTC. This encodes CASSFRVREGHEQFF.

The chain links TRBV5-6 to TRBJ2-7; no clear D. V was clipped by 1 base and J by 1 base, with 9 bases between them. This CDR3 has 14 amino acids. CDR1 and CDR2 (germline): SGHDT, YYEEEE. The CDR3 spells CASSLLSFSYEQYF. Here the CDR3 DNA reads TGTGCCAGCAGCTTGTTGAGCTTTTCCTACGAGCAGTACTTC.

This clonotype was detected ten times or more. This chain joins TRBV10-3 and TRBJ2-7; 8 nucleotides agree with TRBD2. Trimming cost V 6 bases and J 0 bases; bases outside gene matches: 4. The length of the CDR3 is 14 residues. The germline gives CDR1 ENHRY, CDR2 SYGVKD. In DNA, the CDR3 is TGTGCCATCAGCGCCGGGACTAGCTCCTACGAGCAGTACTTC. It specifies CAISAGTSSYEQYF.

The CDR3 nucleotides are TGCAGTGCTACGAGACGGGAGGGGGGAGATACGCAGTATTTT. Its translation: CSATRREGGDTQYF. The chain joins TRBV20-1 to TRBJ2-3, with TRBD2 identical over 8 bases. The CDR3 runs 14 residues. Germline trimming cut 4 bases from V and 5 bases from J; bases unmatched to any gene: 8. From germline, CDR1 is DFQATT and CDR2 SNEGSKA (reference sequence).

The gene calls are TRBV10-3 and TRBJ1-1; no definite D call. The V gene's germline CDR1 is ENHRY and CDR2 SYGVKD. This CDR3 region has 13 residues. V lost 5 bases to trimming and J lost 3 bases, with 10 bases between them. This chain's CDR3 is CAISYGLDTEAFF. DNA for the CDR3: TGTGCCATCAGTTACGGTTTGGACACTGAAGCTTTCTTT.

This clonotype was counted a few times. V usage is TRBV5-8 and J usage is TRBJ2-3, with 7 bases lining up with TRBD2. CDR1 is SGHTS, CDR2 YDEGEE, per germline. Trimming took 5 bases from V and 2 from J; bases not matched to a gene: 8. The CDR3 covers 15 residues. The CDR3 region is CASSLDGRDTDTQYF. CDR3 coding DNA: TGTGCCAGCAGTCTGGATGGGAGGGACACAGATACGCAGTATTTT.

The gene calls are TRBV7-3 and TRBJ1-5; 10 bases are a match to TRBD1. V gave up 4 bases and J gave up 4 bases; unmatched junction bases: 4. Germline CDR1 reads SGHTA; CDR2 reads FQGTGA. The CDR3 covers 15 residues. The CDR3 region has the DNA TGTGCCAGCAGCTCACGACAGGGGGCAAATCAGCCCCAGCATTTT. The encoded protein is CASSSRQGANQPQHF.

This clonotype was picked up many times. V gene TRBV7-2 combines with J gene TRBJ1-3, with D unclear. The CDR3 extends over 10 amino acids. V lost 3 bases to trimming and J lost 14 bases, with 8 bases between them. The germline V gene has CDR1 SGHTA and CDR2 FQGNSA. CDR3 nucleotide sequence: TGTGCCAGCAGCTTTTCGAGTTTATATTTT. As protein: CASSFSSLYF.

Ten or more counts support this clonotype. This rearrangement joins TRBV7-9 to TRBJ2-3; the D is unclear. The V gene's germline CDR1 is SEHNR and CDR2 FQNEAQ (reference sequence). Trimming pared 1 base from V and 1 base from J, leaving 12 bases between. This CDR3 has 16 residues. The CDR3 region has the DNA TGTGCCAGCAGCTTAGTTCGGACGAGGCGCACAGATACGCAGTATTTT. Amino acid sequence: CASSLVRTRRTDTQYF.